This entry is about one T cell receptor beta chain. The CDR3 is made up of 16 amino acids. V shed 0 bases and J 6 bases; nucleotides not matched to a gene: 7. Germline V CDR1 and CDR2: MGHRA, YSYEKL. This record comes from a study of technical replicates of blood from several donors. The table came from immunoSEQ multiplex PCR; TCRdb's copy has only in-frame clones and leaves some out. Of about 70,000 clones listed, about 90% are singletons. The genes are TRBV4-1 and TRBJ2-1; 8 bases are a match to TRBD2. The sequence was obtained from a human donor in good health. The sequenced sample was T cells isolated from PBMCs. The CDR3 DNA follows: TGCGCCAGCAGCCAAGAAAGGGCGGGAGGAGGCAATGAGCAGTTCTTC. Translation gives CASSQERAGGGNEQFF.